This section outlines one T cell receptor (beta chain) sequence together with its context. What it binds is unknown. V lost 5 bases, J lost 2 bases, and 10 bases lay in between. Germline V gives CDR1 SGHAT, CDR2 FQNNGV. The CDR3 sequence is 13 residues long. This record belongs to a study of human thymus T cells. Resections from corrective heart surgery supplied the thymus tissue. It was healthy Finnish infants having corrective surgery for congenital heart defects who were the donors. Sequencing used immunoSEQ multiplex PCR; TCRdb keeps in-frame clones, though not all of them. The sample gives some 130,000 clones, around 96% of which show up once; around 0.025% is in the top ten. Study-wide points: Related studies noted strongly shared thymic repertoires across unrelated people.

This chain connects TRBV11-2 to TRBJ2-7, with D hard to call. The sample consisted of thymus tissue. The clonotype comes from a boy under three years old with a congenital heart defect but otherwise immunologically healthy. The chain's CDR3 is CASSPGRTYEQYF. The DNA of the CDR3 is TGTGCCAGCAGCCCAGGACGGACCTACGAGCAGTACTTC.